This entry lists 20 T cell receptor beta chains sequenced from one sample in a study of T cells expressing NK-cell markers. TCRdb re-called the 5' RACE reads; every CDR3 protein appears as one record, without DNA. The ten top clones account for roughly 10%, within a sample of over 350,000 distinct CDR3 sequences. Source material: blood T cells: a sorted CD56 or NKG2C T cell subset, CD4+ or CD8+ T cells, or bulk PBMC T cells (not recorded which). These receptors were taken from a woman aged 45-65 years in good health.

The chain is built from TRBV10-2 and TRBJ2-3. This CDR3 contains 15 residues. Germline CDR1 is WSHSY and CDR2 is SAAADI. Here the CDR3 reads CASSEGMVLVDTQYF.

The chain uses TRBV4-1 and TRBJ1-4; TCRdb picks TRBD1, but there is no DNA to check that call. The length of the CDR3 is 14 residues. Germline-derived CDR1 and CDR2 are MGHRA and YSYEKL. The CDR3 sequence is CASSHRWGNEKLFF.

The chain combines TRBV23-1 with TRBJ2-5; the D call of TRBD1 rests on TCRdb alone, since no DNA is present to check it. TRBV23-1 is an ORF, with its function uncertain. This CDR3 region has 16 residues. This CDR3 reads CASSQPRTEWKETQYF.

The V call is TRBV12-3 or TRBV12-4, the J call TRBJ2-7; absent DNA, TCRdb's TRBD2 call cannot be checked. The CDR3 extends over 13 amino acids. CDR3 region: CAIRTSGTYEQYF.

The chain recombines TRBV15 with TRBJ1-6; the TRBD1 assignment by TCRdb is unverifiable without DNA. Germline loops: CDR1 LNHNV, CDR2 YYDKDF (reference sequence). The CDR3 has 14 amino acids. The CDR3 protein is CATSRGTNNSPLHF.

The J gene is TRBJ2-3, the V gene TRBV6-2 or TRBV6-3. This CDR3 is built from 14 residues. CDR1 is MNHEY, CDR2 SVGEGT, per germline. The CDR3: CASRRVDFTDTQYF.

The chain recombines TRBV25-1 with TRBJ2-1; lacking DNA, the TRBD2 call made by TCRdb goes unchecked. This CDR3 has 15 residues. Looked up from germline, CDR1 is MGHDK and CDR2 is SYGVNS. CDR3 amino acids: CASSEYGLASNEQFF.

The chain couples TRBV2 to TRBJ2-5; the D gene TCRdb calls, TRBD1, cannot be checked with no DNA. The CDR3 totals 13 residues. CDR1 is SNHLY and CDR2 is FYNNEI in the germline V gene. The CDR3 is CAGGQGARETQYF.

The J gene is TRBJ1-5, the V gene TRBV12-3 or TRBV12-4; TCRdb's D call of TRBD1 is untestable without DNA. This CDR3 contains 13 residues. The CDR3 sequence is CASSWDRLRPQHF.

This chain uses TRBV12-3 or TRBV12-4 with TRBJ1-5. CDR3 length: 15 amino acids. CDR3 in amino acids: CASRISGGSNQPQHF.

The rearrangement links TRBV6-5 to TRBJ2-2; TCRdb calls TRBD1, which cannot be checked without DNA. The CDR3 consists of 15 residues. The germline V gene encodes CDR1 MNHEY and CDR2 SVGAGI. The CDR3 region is CASMRGAANTGELFF.

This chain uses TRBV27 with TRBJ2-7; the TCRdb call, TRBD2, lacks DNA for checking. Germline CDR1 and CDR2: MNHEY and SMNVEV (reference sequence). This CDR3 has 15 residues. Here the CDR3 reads CASATFRDSLNEQYF.

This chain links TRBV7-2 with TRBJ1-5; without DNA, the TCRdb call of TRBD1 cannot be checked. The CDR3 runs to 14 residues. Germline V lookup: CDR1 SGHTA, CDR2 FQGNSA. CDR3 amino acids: CASSLQGGNQPQHF.

CDR3 residues: CASLPRGPEAEAFF. The chain carries TRBV18 and TRBJ1-1. Germline V gives CDR1 KGHSH, CDR2 LQKENI. The CDR3 sequence is 14 residues long.

The CDR3 here is CAIGKGMVSGELFF. The rearrangement links TRBV10-3 to TRBJ2-2; TCRdb reports TRBD1, a call that lacks DNA to check it against. This CDR3 has 14 residues. Germline V CDR1 and CDR2: ENHRY, SYGVKD.

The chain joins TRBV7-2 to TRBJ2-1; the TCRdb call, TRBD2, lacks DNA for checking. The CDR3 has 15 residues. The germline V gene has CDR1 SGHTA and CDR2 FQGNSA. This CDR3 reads CASSLFPSGSYEQFF.

CDR3 sequence: CASRTTSGSMNEQFF. This chain joins TRBV12-3 or TRBV12-4 and TRBJ2-1; TCRdb's D call of TRBD2 is untestable without DNA. This CDR3 has 15 residues.

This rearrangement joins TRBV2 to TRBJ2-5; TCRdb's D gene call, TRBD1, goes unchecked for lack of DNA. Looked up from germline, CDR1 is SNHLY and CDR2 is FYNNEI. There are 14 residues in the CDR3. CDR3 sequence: CASSGGQYQETQYF.

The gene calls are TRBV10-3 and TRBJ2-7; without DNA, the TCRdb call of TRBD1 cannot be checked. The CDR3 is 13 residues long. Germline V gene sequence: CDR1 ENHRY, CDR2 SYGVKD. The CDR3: CAIRLGHSYEQYF.

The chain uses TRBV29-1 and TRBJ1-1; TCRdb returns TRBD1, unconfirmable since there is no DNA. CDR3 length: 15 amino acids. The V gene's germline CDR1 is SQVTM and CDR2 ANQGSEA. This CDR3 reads CSVDPGQGVITEAFF.